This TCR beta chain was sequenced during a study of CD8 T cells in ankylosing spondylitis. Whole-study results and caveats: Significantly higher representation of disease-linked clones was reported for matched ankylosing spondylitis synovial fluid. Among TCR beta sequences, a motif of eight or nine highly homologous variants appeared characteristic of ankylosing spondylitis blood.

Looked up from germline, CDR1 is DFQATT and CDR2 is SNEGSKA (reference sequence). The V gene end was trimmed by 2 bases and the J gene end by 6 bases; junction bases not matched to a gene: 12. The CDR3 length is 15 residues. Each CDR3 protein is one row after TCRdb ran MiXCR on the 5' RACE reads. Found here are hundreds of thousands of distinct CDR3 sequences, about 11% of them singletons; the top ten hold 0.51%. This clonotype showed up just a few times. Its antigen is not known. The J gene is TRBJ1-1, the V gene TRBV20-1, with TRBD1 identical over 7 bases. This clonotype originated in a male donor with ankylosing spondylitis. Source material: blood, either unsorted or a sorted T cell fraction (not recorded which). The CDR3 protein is CSARMSGQWVPEAFF. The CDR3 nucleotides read TGCAGTGCTAGAATGTCGGGACAGTGGGTTCCTGAAGCTTTCTTT.